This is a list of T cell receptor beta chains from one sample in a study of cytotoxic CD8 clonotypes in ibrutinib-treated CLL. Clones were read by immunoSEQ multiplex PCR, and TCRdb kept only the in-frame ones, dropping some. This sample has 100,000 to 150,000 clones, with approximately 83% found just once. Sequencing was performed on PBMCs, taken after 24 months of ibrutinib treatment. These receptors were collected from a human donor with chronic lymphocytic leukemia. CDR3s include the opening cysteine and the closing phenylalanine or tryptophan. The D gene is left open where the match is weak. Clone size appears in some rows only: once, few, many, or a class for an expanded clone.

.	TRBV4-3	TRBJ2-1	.	CASSQEGGSYNEQFF	TGCGCCAGCAGCCAAGAGGGCGGCTCCTACAATGAGCAGTTCTTC
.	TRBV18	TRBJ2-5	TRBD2	CASSNSGGPQETQYF	TGTGCCAGCTCAAACTCGGGGGGACCCCAAGAGACCCAGTACTTC
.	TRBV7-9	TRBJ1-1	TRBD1	CASSPGQGARTEAFF	TGTGCCAGCAGCCCAGGACAGGGGGCTAGAACTGAAGCTTTCTTT
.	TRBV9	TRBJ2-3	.	CASSVVADTQYF	TGTGCCAGCAGCGTAGTTGCAGATACGCAGTATTTT
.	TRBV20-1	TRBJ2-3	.	CSAEKTDTQYF	TGCAGTGCCGAAAAGACGGATACGCAGTATTTT
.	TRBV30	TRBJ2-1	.	CAWTGGNEQFF	TGTGCCTGGACAGGTGGCAATGAGCAGTTCTTC
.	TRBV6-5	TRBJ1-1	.	CASSYSFNRGTEAFF	TGTGCCAGCAGTTACTCCTTCAATAGAGGGACAGAAGCTTTCTTT
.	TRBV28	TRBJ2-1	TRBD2	CASSGTSGQYNEQFF	TGTGCCAGCAGCGGGACTAGCGGACAATACAATGAGCAGTTCTTC
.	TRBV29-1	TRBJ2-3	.	CSVESKGQGTDTQYF	TGCAGCGTTGAATCCAAGGGGCAGGGGACAGATACGCAGTATTTT
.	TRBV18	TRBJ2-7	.	CASSPPAGSSYEQYF	TGTGCCAGCTCACCACCGGCAGGGAGCTCCTACGAGCAGTACTTC
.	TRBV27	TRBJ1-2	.	CASSSSGLSRGYTF	TGTGCCAGCAGTTCCTCCGGACTATCGCGAGGCTACACCTTC
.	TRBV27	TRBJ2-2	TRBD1	CASSEQGAGTGELFF	TGTGCCAGCAGTGAACAGGGGGCGGGCACCGGGGAGCTGTTTTTT
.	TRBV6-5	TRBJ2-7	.	CASSSLAGSSYEQYF	TGTGCCAGCAGTTCCCTGGCGGGTTCGAGCTACGAGCAGTACTTC
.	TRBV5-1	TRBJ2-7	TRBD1	CASSSDRGPYEQYF	TGCGCCAGCAGCTCTGACAGGGGCCCCTACGAGCAGTACTTC
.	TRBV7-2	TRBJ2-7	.	CASSLGDRRSGEQYF	TGTGCCAGCAGCTTGGGGGACCGGCGGTCGGGGGAGCAGTACTTC
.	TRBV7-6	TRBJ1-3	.	CASSLEARVTGNTIYF	TGTGCCAGCAGCTTAGAGGCCAGGGTGACTGGAAACACCATATATTTT
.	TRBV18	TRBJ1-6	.	CASSPQRTENSPLHF	TGTGCCAGCTCACCACAGAGGACAGAGAATTCACCCCTCCACTTT
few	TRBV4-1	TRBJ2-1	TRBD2	CASSQDPSGRRGEQFF	TGCGCCAGCAGCCAAGACCCTAGCGGGAGAAGGGGTGAGCAGTTCTTC
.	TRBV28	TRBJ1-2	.	CASSRQNYGYTF	TGTGCCAGCAGTAGACAGAACTATGGCTACACCTTC
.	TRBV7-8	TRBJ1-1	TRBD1	CASSLGRTGGPNTEAFF	TGTGCCAGCAGCTTAGGTCGGACAGGGGGACCTAACACTGAAGCTTTCTTT
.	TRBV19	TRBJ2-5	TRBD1	CASSTPGQGAPGQYF	TGTGCCAGTAGTACCCCGGGACAGGGGGCCCCGGGCCAGTACTTC
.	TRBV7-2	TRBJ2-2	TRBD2	CASSLGGRRRAGELFF	TGTGCCAGCAGCTTGGGCGGGAGAAGGCGGGCCGGGGAGCTGTTTTTT
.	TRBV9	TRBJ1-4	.	CASSVGTGSTTNEKLFF	TGTGCCAGCAGCGTAGGCACAGGGAGTACGACTAATGAAAAACTGTTTTTT
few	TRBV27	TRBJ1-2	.	CASSLGRNYGYTF	TGTGCCAGCAGTTTGGGCAGAAACTATGGCTACACCTTC
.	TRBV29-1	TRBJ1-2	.	CSVEGAAYGYTF	TGCAGCGTTGAGGGGGCTGCCTATGGCTACACCTTC
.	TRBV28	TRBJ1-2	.	CASSNSGPNGYTF	TGTGCCAGCAGTAATTCAGGCCCGAACGGCTACACCTTC
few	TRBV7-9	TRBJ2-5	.	CASSLVETQYF	TGTGCCAGCAGCTTAGTTGAGACCCAGTACTTC
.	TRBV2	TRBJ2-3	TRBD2	CASSPHRGSGSGGADTQYF	TGTGCCAGCAGTCCTCATCGGGGCAGCGGGAGTGGAGGAGCAGATACGCAGTATTTT
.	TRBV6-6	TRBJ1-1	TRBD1	CASRGTDEAFF	TGTGCCAGCAGGGGGACAGATGAAGCTTTCTTT
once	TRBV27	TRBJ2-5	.	CASSLAGRETQYF	TGTGCCAGCAGTTTAGCGGGGAGAGAGACCCAGTACTTC
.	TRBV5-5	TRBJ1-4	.	CASSLAYMFWSTNEKLFF	TGTGCCAGCAGCTTAGCTTATATGTTTTGGAGCACTAATGAAAAACTGTTTTTT
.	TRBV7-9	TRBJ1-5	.	CASSVGRINQPQHF	TGTGCCAGCAGCGTTGGACGGATCAATCAGCCCCAGCATTTT
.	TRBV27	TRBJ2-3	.	CASRGGGGTDTQYF	TGTGCCAGCAGAGGAGGGGGCGGCACAGATACGCAGTATTTT
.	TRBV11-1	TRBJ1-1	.	CASSLKGGNTEAFF	TGTGCCAGCAGCTTAAAGGGGGGAAACACTGAAGCTTTCTTT
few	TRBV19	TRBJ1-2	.	CASSIDRGYYGYTF	TGTGCCAGTAGTATAGACAGGGGATACTATGGCTACACCTTC
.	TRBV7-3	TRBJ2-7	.	CASSLTSGNQYEQYF	TGTGCCAGCAGCTTAACATCCGGGAACCAATACGAGCAGTACTTC
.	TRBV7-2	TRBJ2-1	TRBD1	CASSGQGWNEQFF	TGTGCCAGCAGCGGACAGGGCTGGAATGAGCAGTTCTTC
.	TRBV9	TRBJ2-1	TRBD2	CASSVTSTSGGAKQFF	TGTGCCAGCAGCGTAACCTCTACTAGCGGGGGGGCAAAGCAGTTCTTC
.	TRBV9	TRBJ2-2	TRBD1	CASSGPGQGLSGELFF	TGTGCCAGCAGCGGACCGGGACAGGGCTTGTCCGGGGAGCTGTTTTTT
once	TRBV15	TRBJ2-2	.	CATSRTSTGIGRTGELFF	TGTGCCACCAGTAGAACGAGTACAGGGATCGGGCGCACCGGGGAGCTGTTTTTT
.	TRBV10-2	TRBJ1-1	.	CASSIGGVNTEAFF	TGCGCCAGCAGTATTGGAGGGGTGAACACTGAAGCTTTCTTT
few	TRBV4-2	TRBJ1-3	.	CASSQEYGGFRGSGNTIYF	TGTGCCAGCAGCCAAGAATACGGGGGGTTCCGGGGAAGTGGAAACACCATATATTTT
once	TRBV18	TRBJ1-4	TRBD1	CASSDPPGGDEKLFF	TGTGCCAGCTCCGACCCCCCAGGGGGGGATGAAAAACTGTTTTTT
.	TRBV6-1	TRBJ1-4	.	CASSDSGRREKLFF	TGTGCCAGCAGTGACTCGGGGCGGAGGGAAAAACTGTTTTTT
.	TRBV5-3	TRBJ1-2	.	CARRRESSNPYGRKYTF	TGTGCCAGAAGACGAGAATCATCAAACCCGTACGGAAGGAAGTACACCTTC
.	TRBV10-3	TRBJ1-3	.	CAISRDDGNTIYF	TGTGCCATTAGCCGGGACGATGGAAACACCATATATTTT
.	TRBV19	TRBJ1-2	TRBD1	CASQRQGSISGYTF	TGTGCCAGTCAAAGACAGGGTTCTATTAGTGGCTACACCTTC
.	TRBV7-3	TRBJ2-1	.	CASSLWGAAHEQFF	TGTGCCAGCAGCCTGTGGGGGGCGGCCCATGAGCAGTTCTTC
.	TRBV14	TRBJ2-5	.	CASSHPGTAQYF	TGTGCCAGCAGCCACCCCGGGACTGCCCAGTACTTC
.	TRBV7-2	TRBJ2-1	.	CASSLGLWNNEQFF	TGTGCCAGCAGCCTGGGACTGTGGAACAATGAGCAGTTCTTC
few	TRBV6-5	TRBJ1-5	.	CASSYSFFGQPQHF	TGTGCCAGCAGTTACTCCTTCTTCGGACAGCCCCAGCATTTT
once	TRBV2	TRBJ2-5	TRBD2	CASSESGGAPETQYF	TGTGCCAGCAGTGAAAGCGGGGGGGCCCCAGAGACCCAGTACTTC
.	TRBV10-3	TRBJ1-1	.	CAISGQNTEAFF	TGTGCCATCAGTGGACAGAACACTGAAGCTTTCTTT
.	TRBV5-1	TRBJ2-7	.	CASSLLHTNYEQYF	TGCGCCAGCAGCTTGCTTCACACCAACTACGAGCAGTACTTC
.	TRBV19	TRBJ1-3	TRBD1	CASSRGQALRNTIYF	TGTGCCAGTAGTAGGGGACAGGCGCTCCGAAACACCATATATTTT
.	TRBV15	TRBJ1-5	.	CATSRDPGNQPQHF	TGTGCCACCAGCAGAGACCCAGGGAATCAGCCCCAGCATTTT
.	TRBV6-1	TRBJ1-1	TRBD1	CASSEMDRPYTEAFF	TGTGCCAGCAGTGAAATGGACAGGCCCTACACTGAAGCTTTCTTT
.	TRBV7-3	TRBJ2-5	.	CASSLTGAGETQYF	TGTGCCAGCAGCTTAACGGGCGCTGGAGAGACCCAGTACTTC
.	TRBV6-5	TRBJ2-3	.	CASSYSSSSQYTQYF	TGTGCCAGCAGTTATTCCAGTTCTAGCCAGTATACGCAGTATTTT
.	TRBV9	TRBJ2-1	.	CASSVGGNSYNEQFF	TGTGCCAGCAGCGTAGGCGGGAACTCCTACAATGAGCAGTTCTTC